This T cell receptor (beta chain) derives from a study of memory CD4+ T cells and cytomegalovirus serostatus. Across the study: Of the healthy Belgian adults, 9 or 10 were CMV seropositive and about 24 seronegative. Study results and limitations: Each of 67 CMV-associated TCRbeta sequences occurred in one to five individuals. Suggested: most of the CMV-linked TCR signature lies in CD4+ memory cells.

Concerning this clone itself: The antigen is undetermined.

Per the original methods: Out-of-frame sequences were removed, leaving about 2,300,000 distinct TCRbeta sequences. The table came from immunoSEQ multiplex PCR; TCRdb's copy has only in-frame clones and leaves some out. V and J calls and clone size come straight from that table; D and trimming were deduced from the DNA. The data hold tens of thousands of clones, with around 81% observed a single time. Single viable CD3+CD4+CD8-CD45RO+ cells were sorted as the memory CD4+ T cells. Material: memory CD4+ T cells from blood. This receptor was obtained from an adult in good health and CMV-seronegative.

CDR3 sequence: CASSVAALGDGYTF. Here the CDR3 DNA reads TGTGCCAGCAGCGTAGCGGCGTTGGGGGATGGCTACACCTTC. The rearrangement joins TRBV9 to TRBJ1-2; D might be TRBD1 (5 bases). Trimming shortened V by 0 bases and J by 6 bases, and 12 bases separated the two germline ends. This CDR3 has 14 residues. Germline assignment: CDR1 SGDLS and CDR2 YYNGEE. Full variable domain (remainder filled in from reference TRBV9 and TRBJ1-2): DSGVTQTPKHLITATGQRVTLRCSPRSGDLSVYWYQQSLDQGLQFLIQYYNGEERAKGNILERFSAQQFPDLHSELNLSSLELGDSALYFCASSVAALGDGYTFGSGTRLTVV.